This T cell receptor beta chain was retrieved from a study of T-cell memory formation after mild COVID-19. Study-level points and caveats: A second wave expanding day 15 to 37 was CD4+-biased; contracting clones were balanced. Shrinking CD4+ clones resided mostly in CM and EM, and CD8+ ones in EMRA.

It was 5'RACE with constant-segment primers that produced the TCR alpha and TCR beta cDNA libraries, which carried sample barcodes and UMIs. TCRdb fed the 5' RACE reads into MiXCR, producing one record per CDR3 protein. This sample has fewer than 300,000 distinct CDR3 sequences, with over 15% found just once. Germline assignment: CDR1 MGHDK and CDR2 SYGVNS. Losses at the gene ends were 4 bases for V and 1 base for J; bases not matched to a gene: 9. This CDR3 is 16 amino acids long. Concerning this clonotype itself: Its antigen is undetermined.

The V call is TRBV25-1, the J call TRBJ2-7, with TRBD1 identical over 8 bases. Sequenced material: PBMCs or a T cell subset sorted from them (not recorded which). The TCR sequence derives from a man aged 18-30 years who had mild COVID-19 (a few samples of this study predate the infection). Cell type and time point are not known. The DNA for the CDR3 is TGTGCCAGCAGTGGGATCAGGGGGCTTCCTTCCTACGAGCAGTACTTC. Protein sequence: CASSGIRGLPSYEQYF.